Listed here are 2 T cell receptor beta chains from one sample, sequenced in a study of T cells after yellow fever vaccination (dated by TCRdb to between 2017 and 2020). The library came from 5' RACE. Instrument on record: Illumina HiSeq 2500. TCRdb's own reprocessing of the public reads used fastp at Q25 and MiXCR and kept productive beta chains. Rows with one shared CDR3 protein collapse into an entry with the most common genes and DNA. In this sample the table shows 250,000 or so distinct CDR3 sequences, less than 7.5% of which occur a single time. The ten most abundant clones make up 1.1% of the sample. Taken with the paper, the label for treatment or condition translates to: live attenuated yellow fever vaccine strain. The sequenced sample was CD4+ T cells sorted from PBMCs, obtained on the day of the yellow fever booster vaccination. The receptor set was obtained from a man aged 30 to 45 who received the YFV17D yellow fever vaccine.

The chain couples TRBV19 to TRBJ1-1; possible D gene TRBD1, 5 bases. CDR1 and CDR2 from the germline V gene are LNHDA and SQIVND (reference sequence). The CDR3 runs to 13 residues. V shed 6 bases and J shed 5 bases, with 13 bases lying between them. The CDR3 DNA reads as TGTGCCAGTAGACCGGACATAACGACTGAAGCTTTCTTT. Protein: CASRPDITTEAFF.

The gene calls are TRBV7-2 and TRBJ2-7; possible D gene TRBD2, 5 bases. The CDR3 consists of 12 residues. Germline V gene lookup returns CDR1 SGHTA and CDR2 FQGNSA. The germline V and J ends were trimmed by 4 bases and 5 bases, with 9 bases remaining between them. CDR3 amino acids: CASSYPGNEQYF. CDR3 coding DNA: TGTGCCAGCAGCTACCCCGGGAACGAGCAGTACTTC.